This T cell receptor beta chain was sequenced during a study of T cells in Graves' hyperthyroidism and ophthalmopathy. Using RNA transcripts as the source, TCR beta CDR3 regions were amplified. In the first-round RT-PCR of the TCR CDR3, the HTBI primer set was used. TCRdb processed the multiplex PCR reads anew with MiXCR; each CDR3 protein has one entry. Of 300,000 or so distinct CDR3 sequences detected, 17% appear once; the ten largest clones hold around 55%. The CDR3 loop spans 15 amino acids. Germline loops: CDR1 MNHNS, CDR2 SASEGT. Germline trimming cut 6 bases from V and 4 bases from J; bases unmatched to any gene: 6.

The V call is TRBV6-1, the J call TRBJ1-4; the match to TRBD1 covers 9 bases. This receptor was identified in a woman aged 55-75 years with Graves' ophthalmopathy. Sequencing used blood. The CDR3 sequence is CASREYRGLNEKLFF. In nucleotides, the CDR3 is TGTGCCAGCAGAGAATACAGGGGGCTTAATGAAAAACTGTTTTTT.